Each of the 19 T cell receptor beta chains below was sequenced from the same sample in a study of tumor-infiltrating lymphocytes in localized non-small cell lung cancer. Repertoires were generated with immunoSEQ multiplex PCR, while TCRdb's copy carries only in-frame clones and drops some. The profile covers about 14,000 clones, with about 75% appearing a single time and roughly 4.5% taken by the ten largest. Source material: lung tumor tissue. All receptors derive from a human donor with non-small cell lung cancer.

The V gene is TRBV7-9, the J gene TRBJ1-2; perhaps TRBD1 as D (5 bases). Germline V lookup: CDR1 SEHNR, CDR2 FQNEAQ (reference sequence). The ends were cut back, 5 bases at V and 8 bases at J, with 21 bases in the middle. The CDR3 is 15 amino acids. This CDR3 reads CASSPEGVGVKGYTF. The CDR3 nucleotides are TGTGCCAGCAGCCCCGAGGGCGTGGGGGTGAAGGGCTACACCTTC.

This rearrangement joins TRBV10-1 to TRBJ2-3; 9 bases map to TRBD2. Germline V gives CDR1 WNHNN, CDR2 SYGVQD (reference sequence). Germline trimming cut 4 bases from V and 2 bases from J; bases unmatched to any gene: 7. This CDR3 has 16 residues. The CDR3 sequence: CASSGLADSLTDTQYF. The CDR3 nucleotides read TGCGCCAGCAGTGGACTAGCGGATTCCCTCACAGATACGCAGTATTTT.

CDR3 coding DNA: TGTGCCAGCAGCTTACTCGGGTCAACTAATGAAAAACTGTTTTTT. Amino acids: CASSLLGSTNEKLFF. V usage is TRBV7-9 and J usage is TRBJ1-4; D is unresolved. The CDR3 runs to 15 residues. Germline CDR1 SEHNR, CDR2 FQNEAQ (reference sequence). The V gene lost 2 bases and the J gene lost 0 bases, with 7 bases spanning the gap.

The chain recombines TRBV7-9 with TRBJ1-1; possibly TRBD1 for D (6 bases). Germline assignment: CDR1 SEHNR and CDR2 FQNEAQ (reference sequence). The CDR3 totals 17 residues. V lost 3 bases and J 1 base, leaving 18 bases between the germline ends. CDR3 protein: CASSFAGAWTANTEAFF. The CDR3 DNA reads TGTGCCAGCAGCTTTGCGGGGGCCTGGACGGCGAACACTGAAGCTTTCTTT.

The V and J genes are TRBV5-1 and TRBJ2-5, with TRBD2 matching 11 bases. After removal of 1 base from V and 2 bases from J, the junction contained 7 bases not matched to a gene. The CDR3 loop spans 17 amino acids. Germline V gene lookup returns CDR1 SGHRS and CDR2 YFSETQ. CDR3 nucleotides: TGCGCCAGCAGCTTGAGTGTGACTAGCGGGGAACAAGAGACCCAGTACTTC. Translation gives CASSLSVTSGEQETQYF. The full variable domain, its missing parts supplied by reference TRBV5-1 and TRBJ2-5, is KAGVTQTPRYLIKTRGQQVTLSCSPISGHRSVSWYQQTPGQGLQFLFEYFSETQRNKGNFPGRFSGRQFSNSRSEMNVSTLELGDSALYLCASSLSVTSGEQETQYFGPGTRLLVL.

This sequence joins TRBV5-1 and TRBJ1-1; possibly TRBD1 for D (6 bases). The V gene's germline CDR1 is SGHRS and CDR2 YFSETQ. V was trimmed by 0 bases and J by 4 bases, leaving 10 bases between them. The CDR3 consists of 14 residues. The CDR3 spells CASSLDTGFTEAFF. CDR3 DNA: TGCGCCAGCAGCTTGGATACAGGGTTCACTGAAGCTTTCTTT.

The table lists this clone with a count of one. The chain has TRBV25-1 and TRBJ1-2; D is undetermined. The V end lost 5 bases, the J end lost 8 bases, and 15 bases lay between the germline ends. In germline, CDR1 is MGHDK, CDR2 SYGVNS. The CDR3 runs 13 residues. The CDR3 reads CASSPSSRGGYTF. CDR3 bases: TGTGCCAGCAGTCCCTCCTCACGAGGGGGCTACACCTTC.

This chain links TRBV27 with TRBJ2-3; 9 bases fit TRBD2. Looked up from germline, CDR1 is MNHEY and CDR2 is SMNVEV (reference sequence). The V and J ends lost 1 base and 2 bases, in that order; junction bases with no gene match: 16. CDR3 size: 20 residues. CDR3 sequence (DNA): TGTGCCAGCAGTTTATTTGGGGGTCCTAGCGGGACCCCTAACACAGATACGCAGTATTTT. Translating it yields CASSLFGGPSGTPNTDTQYF.

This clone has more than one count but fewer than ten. The CDR3 coding sequence is TGTGCCAGCTCACCACAGAACCGGGGACAGCAGTGGGAAAAACTGTTTTTT. Amino acids: CASSPQNRGQQWEKLFF. The chain carries TRBV18 and TRBJ1-4; 7 bases match TRBD1. The germline gives CDR1 KGHSH, CDR2 LQKENI. Trimming took 1 base from V and 8 from J; bases not matched to a gene: 13. The CDR3 extends over 17 amino acids. Full variable domain (outside the CDR3, taken from reference TRBV18 and TRBJ1-4): NAGVMQNPRHLVRRRGQEARLRCSPMKGHSHVYWYRQLPEEGLKFMVYLQKENIIDESGMPKERFSAEFPKEGPSILRIQQVVRGDSAAYFCASSPQNRGQQWEKLFFGSGTQLSVL.

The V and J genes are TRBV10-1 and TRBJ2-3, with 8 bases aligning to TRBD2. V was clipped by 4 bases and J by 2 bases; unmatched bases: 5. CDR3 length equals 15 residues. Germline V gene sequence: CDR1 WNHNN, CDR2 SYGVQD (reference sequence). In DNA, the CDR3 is TGCGCCAGCAGTGCCAGCGGGAGTTTCACAGATACGCAGTATTTT. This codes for CASSASGSFTDTQYF.

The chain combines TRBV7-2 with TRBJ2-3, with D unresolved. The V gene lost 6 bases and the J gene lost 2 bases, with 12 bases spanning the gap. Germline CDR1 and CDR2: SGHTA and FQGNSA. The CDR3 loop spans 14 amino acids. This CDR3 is CASSPLDATDTQYF. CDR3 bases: TGTGCCAGCAGTCCCTTGGATGCCACAGATACGCAGTATTTT.

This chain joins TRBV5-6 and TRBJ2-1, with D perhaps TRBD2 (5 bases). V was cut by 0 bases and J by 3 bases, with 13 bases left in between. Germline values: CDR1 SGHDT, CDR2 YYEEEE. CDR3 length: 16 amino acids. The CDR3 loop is CASSLDRGEYYNEQFF. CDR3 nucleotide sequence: TGTGCCAGCAGCTTGGACCGGGGAGAATACTACAATGAGCAGTTCTTC.

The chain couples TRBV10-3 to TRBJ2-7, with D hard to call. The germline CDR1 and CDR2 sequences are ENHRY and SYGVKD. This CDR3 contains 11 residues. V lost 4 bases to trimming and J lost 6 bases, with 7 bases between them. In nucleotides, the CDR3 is TGTGCCATCAGTGCCCGAGGCGAGCAGTACTTC. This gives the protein CAISARGEQYF.

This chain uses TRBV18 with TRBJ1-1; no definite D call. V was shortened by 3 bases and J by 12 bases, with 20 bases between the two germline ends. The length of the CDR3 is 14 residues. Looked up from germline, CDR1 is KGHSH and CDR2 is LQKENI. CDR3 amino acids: CASSPSGEVRKTFF. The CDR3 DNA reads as TGTGCCAGCTCACCCTCGGGAGAAGTCCGAAAAACTTTCTTT. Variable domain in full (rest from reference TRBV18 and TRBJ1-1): NAGVMQNPRHLVRRRGQEARLRCSPMKGHSHVYWYRQLPEEGLKFMVYLQKENIIDESGMPKERFSAEFPKEGPSILRIQQVVRGDSAAYFCASSPSGEVRKTFFGQGTRLTVV.

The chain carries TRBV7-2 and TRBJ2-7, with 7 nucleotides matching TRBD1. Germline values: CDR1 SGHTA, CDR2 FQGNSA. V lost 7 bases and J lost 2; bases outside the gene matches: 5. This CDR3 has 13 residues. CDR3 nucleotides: TGTGCCAGCAACCCGACAGGGCCCTACGAGCAGTACTTC. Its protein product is CASNPTGPYEQYF.

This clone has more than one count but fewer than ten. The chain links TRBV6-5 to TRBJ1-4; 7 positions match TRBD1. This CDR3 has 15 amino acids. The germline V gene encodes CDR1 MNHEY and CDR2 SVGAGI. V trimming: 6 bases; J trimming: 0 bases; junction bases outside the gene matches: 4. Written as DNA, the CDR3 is TGTGCCAGCAGGCCGACAGGGACAACTAATGAAAAACTGTTTTTT. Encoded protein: CASRPTGTTNEKLFF.

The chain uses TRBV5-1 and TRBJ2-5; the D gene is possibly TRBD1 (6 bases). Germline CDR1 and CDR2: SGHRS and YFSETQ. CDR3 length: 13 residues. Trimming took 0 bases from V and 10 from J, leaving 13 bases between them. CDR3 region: CASSLEGEGGQYF. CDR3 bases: TGCGCCAGCAGCTTGGAGGGGGAAGGGGGCCAGTACTTC.

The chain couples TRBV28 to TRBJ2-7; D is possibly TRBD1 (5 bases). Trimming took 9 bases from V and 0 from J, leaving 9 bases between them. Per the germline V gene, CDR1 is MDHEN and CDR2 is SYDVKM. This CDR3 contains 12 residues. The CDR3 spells CASRTSSYEQYF. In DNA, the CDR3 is TGTGCCAGTCGGACAAGCTCCTACGAGCAGTACTTC.

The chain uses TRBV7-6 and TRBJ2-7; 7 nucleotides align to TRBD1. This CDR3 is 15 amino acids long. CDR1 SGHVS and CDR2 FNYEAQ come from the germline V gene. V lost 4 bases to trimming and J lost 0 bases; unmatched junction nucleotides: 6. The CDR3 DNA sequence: TGTGCCAGCAGCTCACAGGGGACCCGCTCCTACGAGCAGTACTTC. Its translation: CASSSQGTRSYEQYF.